Shown below are 2 T cell receptor beta chains from a single sample sequenced in a study of early T cells in non-severe SARS-CoV-2 infection. TCRdb fed the 5' RACE reads into MiXCR, producing one record per CDR3 protein. The sample yields about 100,000 distinct CDR3 sequences, around 10% seen once. The material sequenced was whole blood. The origin of the receptors is an adult who was a healthcare worker with PCR-confirmed SARS-CoV-2 infection or an uninfected control (not recorded which).

This clonotype was seen ten or more times. The V call is TRBV30, the J call TRBJ2-4, with unresolved D. The germline gives CDR1 GTSNPN, CDR2 SVGIG (reference sequence). This CDR3 comprises 13 residues. Deletions cut 4 bases from V and 6 bases from J, with 13 bases between. This CDR3 is CAWTPRDGNIQYF. The CDR3 coding sequence is TGTGCCTGGACTCCGAGAGACGGAAACATTCAGTACTTC.

There are many counts of this clonotype. This chain links TRBV9 with TRBJ2-7; 9 positions match TRBD2. The J segment lost 2 bases and the V segment lost 0 bases, leaving 3 bases of the junction unmatched. The CDR3 is 15 amino acids. CDR1 and CDR2 from the germline V gene are SGDLS and YYNGEE. The CDR3 DNA reads as TGTGCCAGCAGCGTAGGCGGGAGGGGTGCCTACGAGCAGTACTTC. This sequence encodes CASSVGGRGAYEQYF.